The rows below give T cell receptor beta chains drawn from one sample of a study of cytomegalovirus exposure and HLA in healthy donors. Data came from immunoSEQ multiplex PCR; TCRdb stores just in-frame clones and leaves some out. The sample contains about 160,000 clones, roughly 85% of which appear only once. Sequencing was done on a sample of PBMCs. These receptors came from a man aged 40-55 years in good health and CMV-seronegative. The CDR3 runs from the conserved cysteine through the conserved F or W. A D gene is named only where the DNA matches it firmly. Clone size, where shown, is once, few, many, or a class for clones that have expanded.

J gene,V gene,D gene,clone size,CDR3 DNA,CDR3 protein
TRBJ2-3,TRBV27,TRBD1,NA,TGTGCCAGCAGTTATACAGGGGTGGATACGCAGTATTTT,CASSYTGVDTQYF
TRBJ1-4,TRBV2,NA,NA,TGTGCCAGCGTATTGAATGGACCGGGGGATAGAAGGTTGTTTTTT,CASVLNGPGDRRLFF
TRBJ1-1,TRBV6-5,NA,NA,TGTGCCAGCAGTTACCGCACTCGGCGGGGTGAAGCTTTCTTT,CASSYRTRRGEAFF
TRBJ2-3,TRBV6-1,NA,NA,TGTGCCAGCGGACTACAACCGACAGGCACAGATACGCAGTATTTT,CASGLQPTGTDTQYF
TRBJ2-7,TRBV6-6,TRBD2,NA,TGTGCCAGCACCATGAGGCTAGCGGGAGATGTTGGGCAGTACTTC,CASTMRLAGDVGQYF
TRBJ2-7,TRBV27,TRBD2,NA,TGTGCCAGCACCAGCGGGAGGGGCTACGAGCAGTACTTC,CASTSGRGYEQYF
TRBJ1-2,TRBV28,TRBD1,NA,TGTGCCAGCCTCTCCCTAACAGGGGACCCCCTCTATGGCTACACCTTC,CASLSLTGDPLYGYTF
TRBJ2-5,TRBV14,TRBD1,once,TGTGCCAGCAGCAAAGACCCGGACAGGGGGTCAGAGACCCAGTACTTC,CASSKDPDRGSETQYF
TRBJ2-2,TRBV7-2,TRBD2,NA,TGTGCCAGCAGCTTAGGGCGGGAGGGCACCGGGGAGCTGTTTTTT,CASSLGREGTGELFF
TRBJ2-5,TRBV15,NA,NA,TGTGCCACCAGCGGTAGCGGCTCGGAGACCCAGTACTTC,CATSGSGSETQYF
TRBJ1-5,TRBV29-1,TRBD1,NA,TGCAGCGCTTGCACCGGACAGGGCCCAGGTCAGCCCCAGCATTTT,CSACTGQGPGQPQHF
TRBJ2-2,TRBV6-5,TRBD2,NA,TGTGCCAGCAGTTATGGGACTAGCGGGAGGGGACGGGAGCTGTTTTTT,CASSYGTSGRGRELFF
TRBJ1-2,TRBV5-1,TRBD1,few,TGCGCCAGCAGCTCCTCGGGACAGGGGCCTCTCGGCTATGGCTACACCTTC,CASSSSGQGPLGYGYTF
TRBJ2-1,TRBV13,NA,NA,TGTGCCAGCAGCCCCCGAGGGCTTAGCTCCTACAATGAGCAGTTCTTC,CASSPRGLSSYNEQFF
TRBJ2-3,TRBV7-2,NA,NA,TGTGCCAGCAGCTTAGTTGTGGGAGCACAAGATACGCAGTATTTT,CASSLVVGAQDTQYF
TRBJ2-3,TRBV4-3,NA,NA,TGCGCCAGCAGCCCCGCCCTGACTAGCACAGATACGCAGTATTTT,CASSPALTSTDTQYF
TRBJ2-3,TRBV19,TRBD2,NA,TGTGCCAGTAGGATAGGCGGGAGCAGAACAGATACGCAGTATTTT,CASRIGGSRTDTQYF
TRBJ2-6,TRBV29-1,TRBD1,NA,TGCAGCGTTGCGGGGGCAGGGGGCGACTCTGGGGCCAACGGCCTGACTTTC,CSVAGAGGDSGANGLTF
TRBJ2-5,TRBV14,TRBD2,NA,TGTGCCAGCAGCCAAGATAGCGGGATTCAAGAGACCCAGTACTTC,CASSQDSGIQETQYF
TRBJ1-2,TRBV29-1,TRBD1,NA,TGCAGCGTTGAAGGGGGACAGGGGGCGCGTGGCTACACCTTC,CSVEGGQGARGYTF
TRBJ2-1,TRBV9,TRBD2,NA,TGTGCCAGCAGCGTAGGCCGGACTAGCCACAATGAGCAGTTCTTC,CASSVGRTSHNEQFF
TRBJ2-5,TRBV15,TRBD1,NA,TGTGCCACCAGCACGTCCACAGGGGGCCAGTACTTC,CATSTSTGGQYF
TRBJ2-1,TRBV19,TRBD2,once,TGTGCCAGTGGGATCCCGGGACTAGCAAGGAGAGACGAGCAGTTCTTC,CASGIPGLARRDEQFF
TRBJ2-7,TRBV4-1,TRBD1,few,TGCGCCACCGGGACAGGTCGCGAGCAGTACTTC,CATGTGREQYF
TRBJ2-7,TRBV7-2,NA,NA,TGTGCCAGCAGCTCCCAGTTTGCCTACGAGCAGTACTTC,CASSSQFAYEQYF
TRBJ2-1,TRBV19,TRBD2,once,TGTGCCAGTACCGCAGCGGGAGGAGGTGAACAGTTCTTC,CASTAAGGGEQFF
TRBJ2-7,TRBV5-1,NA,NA,TGCGCCAGCAGCGGGCAGGGATCCTCCTACGAGCAGTACTTC,CASSGQGSSYEQYF
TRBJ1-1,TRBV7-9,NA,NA,TGTGCCAGCAGCCTAGTCTCGGGGATGAGCACTGAAGCTTTCTTT,CASSLVSGMSTEAFF
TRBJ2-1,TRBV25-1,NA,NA,TGTGCCAGCAGTGAATTTCAAGGGGGAACCTACAATGAGCAGTTCTTC,CASSEFQGGTYNEQFF
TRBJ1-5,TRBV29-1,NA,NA,TGCAGCGTACAGGAGAGCAATCAGCCCCAGCATTTT,CSVQESNQPQHF
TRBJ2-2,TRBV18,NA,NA,TGTGCCAGCTCACGGCAGGCCGGGGAGCTGTTTTTT,CASSRQAGELFF
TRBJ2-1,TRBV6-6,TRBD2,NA,TGTGCCAGCAGTTATCTAGCGGGGTCGGGGAATGAGCAGTTCTTC,CASSYLAGSGNEQFF